These 24 T cell receptor beta chains share one sample of origin, sequenced in a study of regulatory T cells in long-lasting Graves disease. The TCR beta library used iRepertoire HTBI primers with Arm-PCR amplification of CDR3. TCRdb ran MiXCR on the multiplex PCR reads and lists one entry per CDR3 protein. This table has some 340,000 distinct CDR3 sequences, about an eighth appearing once. The time point was: newly diagnosed GD, antithyroid drugs for less than 3 months. The authors made the TCR library using RNA they extracted from PBMCs. The sample was also reused in another study, on T cells in Graves' hyperthyroidism and ophthalmopathy.

Source: peripheral blood mononuclear cells (PBMCs), taken at new diagnosis, from a patient treated with antithyroid drugs. These receptors all stem from a woman under 30 with Graves disease.

The sample holds a few counts of this clonotype. The chain couples TRBV29-1 to TRBJ1-1; possible D gene TRBD1, 5 bases. This CDR3 region has 10 residues. The germline V gene encodes CDR1 SQVTM and CDR2 ANQGSEA. Trimming stripped 6 bases from V and 8 bases from J, with 10 bases between. The CDR3 loop is CSVSNREAFF. The CDR3 bases are TGCAGCGTATCCAACAGGGAAGCTTTCTTT.

As regards this clonotype: This may be a read error, as it is one base from a much larger clone. This rearrangement joins TRBV13 to TRBJ2-3; D uncertain. The CDR3 extends over 18 amino acids. Germline CDR1 PRHDT, CDR2 FYEKMQ (reference sequence). Trimming pared 4 bases from V and 4 bases from J, leaving 24 bases between. Written as DNA, the CDR3 is TGTGCCAGCAGCTCCCTTACCACCTTAACGGCAGAGGCAGATACGCAGTATTTT. It codes for CASSSLTTLTAEADTQYF.

This clonotype came up many times. This chain joins TRBV11-3 and TRBJ2-1; 8 bases agree with TRBD1. Germline CDR1 reads SGHNT; CDR2 reads YENEEA. The CDR3 has 14 amino acids. The trim removed 5 bases at V and 7 bases at J, leaving 7 bases unmatched. The DNA of the CDR3 is TGTGCCAGCAGCAGGACGGACAGGGTTAATGAGCAGTTCTTC. Its protein product is CASSRTDRVNEQFF.

This clonotype was seen many times. This chain connects TRBV5-1 to TRBJ2-1, with unresolved D. This CDR3 is 11 amino acids long. Trimming stripped 7 bases from V and 6 bases from J, with 8 bases between. CDR1 SGHRS and CDR2 YFSETQ come from the germline V gene. CDR3 loop: CASLGSNEQFF. The CDR3 coding sequence is TGCGCCAGCTTGGGCTCCAATGAGCAGTTCTTC.

Details on this clonotype: Being one base from a much bigger clone, this may be a read error. The chain uses TRBV28 and TRBJ2-3, with 12 bases fitting TRBD2. Gene TRBJ2-5 matches the end of the DNA better, so the J call may be wrong. CDR3 size: 16 residues. Germline V gene sequence: CDR1 MDHEN, CDR2 SYDVKM. CDR3: CASRPSGRAGREAQYF. The DNA for the CDR3 is TGTGCCAGCAGACCTAGCGGGAGGGCCGGAAGAGAGGCCCAGTACTTC.

This clonotype was counted many times. The chain combines TRBV7-8 with TRBJ2-7, with 9 bases matching TRBD1. CDR3 length: 13 residues. Germline V gene lookup returns CDR1 SGHVS and CDR2 FQNEAQ. V trimming: 11 bases; J trimming: 9 bases; junction bases outside the gene matches: 14. The CDR3 here is CASRGTGKVRQYF. As DNA, the CDR3 is TGTGCCTCCAGGGGGACAGGGAAGGTCAGGCAGTACTTC.

Ten or more counts support this clonotype. The chain recombines TRBV30 with TRBJ2-7; D is ambiguous. The V gene lost 0 bases and the J gene lost 4 bases, with 7 bases spanning the gap. The CDR3 has 12 amino acids. Germline values: CDR1 GTSNPN, CDR2 SVGIG (reference sequence). CDR3 bases: TGTGCCTGGAGTGTACGGGTATACGAGCAGTACTTC. It yields the protein CAWSVRVYEQYF.

This clonotype was counted ten times or more. V and J are TRBV7-9 and TRBJ1-4; TRBD1 is a possible D gene (6 bases). The CDR3 length is 15 residues. Per the germline V gene, CDR1 is SEHNR and CDR2 is FQNEAQ (reference sequence). V lost 7 bases to trimming and J lost 7 bases, with 19 bases between them. The CDR3 loop reads CASTRGGGSGEKLFF. In DNA form, the CDR3 reads TGTGCCAGCACCCGAGGGGGGGGCAGTGGTGAAAAACTGTTTTTT.

This clonotype was counted ten times or more. The gene calls are TRBV7-2 and TRBJ1-1; the D is unclear. The CDR3 has 14 amino acids. Trimming shortened V by 1 base and J by 9 bases, and 15 bases separated the two germline ends. Germline V lookup: CDR1 SGHTA, CDR2 FQGNSA. The CDR3 spells CASSLVSGSEKAFF. DNA of the CDR3: TGTGCCAGCAGCTTAGTCTCGGGATCCGAAAAAGCTTTCTTT.

This rearrangement joins TRBV5-5 to TRBJ2-1; 10 bases are shared with TRBD2. Germline CDR1 reads SGHKS; CDR2 reads YYEKEE (reference sequence). This CDR3 spans 14 amino acids. V was clipped by 7 bases and J by 2 bases; unmatched bases: 3. As DNA, the CDR3 is TGTGCCAGCGGTGGGACTAGCGCCTACAATGAGCAGTTCTTC. It translates to CASGGTSAYNEQFF.

This clonotype has at least ten counts. The chain combines TRBV29-1 with TRBJ2-2; unclear D gene. The germline gives CDR1 SQVTM, CDR2 ANQGSEA. V was clipped by 6 bases and J by 7 bases, with 6 bases between them. The CDR3 contains 10 residues. The CDR3 spells CSVRFGELFF. The CDR3 DNA sequence: TGCAGCGTCCGCTTCGGGGAGCTGTTTTTT.

The J gene is TRBJ2-2, the V gene TRBV12-3 or TRBV12-4, with D possibly being TRBD1 or TRBD2 (5 bases each). The CDR3 totals 14 residues. V dropped 6 bases and J dropped 9 bases, with 17 bases sitting between them. CDR3 DNA sequence: TGTGCCAGCAGGGACTGGGACCGGGATTGGGAGCTGTTTTTT. Translation gives CASRDWDRDWELFF.

This clonotype was seen repeatedly, ten times or more. CDR3 region: CASSSRQGSNYNEQFF. The CDR3 nucleotides are TGTGCCAGCAGCTCCCGACAGGGGTCGAACTACAATGAGCAGTTCTTC. The rearrangement uses TRBV7-2 and TRBJ2-1, with 8 bases lining up with TRBD1. V dropped 4 bases and J dropped 3; count of bases not matched to a gene: 8. This CDR3 contains 16 residues. Germline assignment: CDR1 SGHTA and CDR2 FQGNSA.

This clonotype has at least ten counts. The V call is TRBV7-3, the J call TRBJ2-5; D is unresolved. V was pared by 2 bases and J by 5 bases, with 9 bases between. CDR1 SGHTA and CDR2 FQGTGA come from the germline V gene. The CDR3 extends over 13 amino acids. CDR3 loop: CASSLSVWETQYF. Here the CDR3 DNA reads TGTGCCAGCAGCTTATCAGTATGGGAGACCCAGTACTTC.

The chain is built from TRBV20-1 and TRBJ2-1; no definite D call. The CDR3 has 13 amino acids. V shed 0 bases and J shed 6 bases, with 9 bases lying between them. In germline, CDR1 is DFQATT, CDR2 SNEGSKA (reference sequence). The CDR3 here is CSAREWSSNEQFF. CDR3 bases: TGCAGTGCTAGAGAGTGGAGTAGCAATGAGCAGTTCTTC.

At least ten counts were recorded for this clonotype. This chain connects TRBV6-2 or TRBV6-3 to TRBJ2-1; D is possibly TRBD1 or TRBD2 (5 bases each). V dropped 8 bases and J dropped 6 bases, with 26 bases sitting between them. The CDR3 totals 17 residues. The V gene's germline CDR1 is MNHEY and CDR2 SVGEGT. CDR3 in DNA: TGTGCCAGCGGTCGGGACCACTATTCCCCGTTCCTCAATGAGCAGTTCTTC. Translating it yields CASGRDHYSPFLNEQFF.

As concerns this clonotype: Possible read error: a much larger clone is one base away. V gene TRBV6-2 or TRBV6-3 combines with J gene TRBJ2-7; D is uncertain. CDR3 length: 16 amino acids. Trimming cost V 2 bases and J 0 bases, with 14 bases left between them. Germline V gene lookup returns CDR1 MNHEY and CDR2 SVGEGT. This CDR3 is CASSYEPRYPSYEQYF. The CDR3 DNA reads TGTGCCAGCAGTTACGAACCCCGTTACCCCTCCTACGAGCAGTACTTC.

This clonotype occurred many times. The chain joins TRBV2 to TRBJ2-1; weak D call: TRBD2 (6 bases). Germline CDR1 and CDR2: SNHLY and FYNNEI. The V end lost 3 bases, the J end lost 9 bases, and 15 bases lay between the germline ends. The CDR3 is 14 amino acids. The CDR3 sequence is CASSEQEGVSEQFF. In DNA form, the CDR3 reads TGTGCCAGCAGTGAGCAGGAGGGCGTCTCTGAGCAGTTCTTC. Full variable domain (missing parts from reference TRBV2 and TRBJ2-1): EPEVTQTPSHQVTQMGQEVILRCVPISNHLYFYWYRQILGQKVEFLVSFYNNEISEKSEIFDDQFSVERPDGSNFTLKIRSTKLEDSAMYFCASSEQEGVSEQFFGPGTRLTVL.

This clonotype was recorded at least ten times. The rearrangement joins TRBV3-1 to TRBJ2-5; TRBD1 or TRBD2 may be the D gene (5 bases each). CDR3 length: 15 amino acids. The germline V gene has CDR1 LGHDT and CDR2 YNNKEL (reference sequence). V lost 1 base, J lost 4 bases, and 13 bases lay in between. CDR3 in DNA: TGTGCCAGCAGCCAAGGTAGCAGAGGGGCAGAGACCCAGTACTTC. Translation gives CASSQGSRGAETQYF.

Ten or more counts support this clonotype. The V and J genes are TRBV27 and TRBJ2-1; D is perhaps TRBD1 (5 bases). CDR1 MNHEY and CDR2 SMNVEV come from the germline V gene (reference sequence). V lost 5 bases, J lost 5 bases, and 16 bases lay in between. The CDR3 runs 15 residues. CDR3 bases: TGTGCCAGCAGTGTGTGGACACCCCGAAACAATGAGCAGTTCTTC. As protein: CASSVWTPRNNEQFF.

This clonotype has more than one count but fewer than ten. The genes are TRBV7-2 and TRBJ2-2, with 13 bases that match TRBD2. V lost 4 bases to trimming and J lost 4 bases; unmatched junction nucleotides: 15. CDR3 length: 20 residues. Germline V CDR1 and CDR2: SGHTA, FQGNSA. CDR3 in DNA: TGTGCCAGCAGCTCCTGGACTAGCGGGGGCCACCTATCGAGCACCGGGGAGCTGTTTTTT. This translates into CASSSWTSGGHLSSTGELFF.

CDR3 region: CASSLIGRPQYNEQFF. Written as DNA, the CDR3 is TGTGCCAGCAGCTTGATAGGCAGGCCCCAATACAATGAGCAGTTCTTC. The genes are TRBV5-6 and TRBJ2-1; D gene unclear. V lost 1 base, J lost 4 bases, and 15 bases lay in between. The CDR3 is 16 residues long. The germline V gene has CDR1 SGHDT and CDR2 YYEEEE. Using reference TRBV5-6 and TRBJ2-1 for the parts outside the CDR3, the full variable domain is DAGVTQSPTHLIKTRGQQVTLRCSPKSGHDTVSWYQQALGQGPQFIFQYYEEEERQRGNFPDRFSGHQFPNYSSELNVNALLLGDSALYLCASSLIGRPQYNEQFFGPGTRLTVL.

This clonotype was seen repeatedly, ten times or more. The gene calls are TRBV28 and TRBJ2-7; D possibly corresponds to TRBD2 (6 bases). The CDR3 sequence is 14 residues long. The V and J ends lost 7 bases and 3 bases respectively, with 16 bases between them. Germline lookup yields CDR1 MDHEN and CDR2 SYDVKM. The CDR3 loop reads CASTSRAGIYEQYF. CDR3 coding DNA: TGTGCCAGCACCTCAAGGGCGGGGATCTACGAGCAGTACTTC.

V usage is TRBV20-1 and J usage is TRBJ2-7, with TRBD2 matching 15 bases. Germline V CDR1 and CDR2: DFQATT, SNEGSKA (reference sequence). The CDR3 covers 19 residues. Trimming cost V 6 bases and J 0 bases; bases outside gene matches: 15. This CDR3 reads CSAHLSWTSGRVSSYEQYF. CDR3 DNA sequence: TGCAGTGCCCACCTATCATGGACTAGCGGGAGGGTCAGCTCCTACGAGCAGTACTTC.